This TCR beta chain was identified in a study of shared clonotypes between healthy human individuals. Study in general: Donor ages ranged 18 to 49 years: a couple of women, a few men.

Deep level was the assay's run setting. Roughly 200 ng DNA, around 30,000 T cell genomes, went into each sorted-subset replicate PCR. Clones were sequenced by immunoSEQ multiplex PCR, and TCRdb holds only the in-frame ones, with some missing. This table holds 2 million to 2.5 million clones, less than 95% found once. This CDR3 spans 14 amino acids. From germline, CDR1 is SGHNT and CDR2 YYREEE (reference sequence). After removal of 4 bases from V and 0 bases from J, the junction contained 3 bases not matched to a gene. Every one of the donors was a Caucasian adult that lived in Nashville, Tennessee. This TCR derives from a man younger than 35 in good health. Some clones in this sample may be carry-over from other donors' samples. The sample was naive CD4+ T cells from PBMCs. The subset is: CD45RA+ positively selected. The genes are TRBV5-4 and TRBJ1-1; 7 nucleotides line up with TRBD1. CDR3 sequence reads: CASSSRGMNTEAFF. In nucleotides, the CDR3 is TGTGCCAGCAGCAGCAGGGGGATGAACACTGAAGCTTTCTTT.